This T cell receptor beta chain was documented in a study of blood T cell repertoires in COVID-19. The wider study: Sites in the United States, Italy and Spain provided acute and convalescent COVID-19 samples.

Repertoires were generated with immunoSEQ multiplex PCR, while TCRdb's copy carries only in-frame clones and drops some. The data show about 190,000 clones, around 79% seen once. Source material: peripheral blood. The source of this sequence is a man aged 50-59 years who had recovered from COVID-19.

CDR3 DNA: TGTGCCAGCAGTTTGGGGGGGGGTACTGAAGCTTTCTTT. Translating gives CASSLGGGTEAFF. This chain links TRBV12-3 or TRBV12-4 with TRBJ1-1, with TRBD1 as a possible D gene (5 bases). There are 13 residues in the CDR3. With 3 bases removed from V and 5 bases from J, the gap between germline ends came to 10 bases.